The TCR beta chain described here comes from a study of blood T cell repertoires in COVID-19. Generated by immunoSEQ multiplex PCR, the TCRdb table keeps only in-frame clones and is missing some. The sample lists 200,000 to 250,000 clones, roughly 86% occurring once. CDR1 and CDR2 (germline): MNHEY, SVGEGT. V lost 0 bases and J lost 7, with 15 bases in between. The CDR3 has 16 amino acids. This clonotype originated in a man older than 75 with acute or convalescent COVID-19. The rearrangement links TRBV6-2 or TRBV6-3 to TRBJ1-4; a possible D gene is TRBD1 (6 bases). The material sequenced was peripheral blood. The CDR3 spells CASSYSSGQLSEKLFF. CDR3 nucleotides: TGTGCCAGCAGTTACTCGTCCGGACAGTTAAGTGAAAAACTGTTTTTT.